This paragraph covers one T cell receptor beta chain sequence. This receptor's antigen is unknown. Base qualities are not at hand, and no much larger clone is one base apart. Each collaborating institution followed its own protocols to collect whole blood in K2EDTA tubes. For TCRbeta analysis, collaborators shipped samples as frozen whole blood, isolated PBMCs, or DNA extracted from either of those sample types. TCRbeta CDR3 regions were amplified from genomic DNA using the immunoSEQ Assay, a bias-controlled multiplex PCR. Turning to the authors' computational methods: Nucleated cell counts per sample were estimated from amplification of reference gene primers within the assay. To quantify the absolute abundance of each unique TCRbeta CDR3 rearrangement, sequence reads were collapsed and filtered. Productive Simpson clonality was computed per sample as the square root of Simpson's diversity index over productive rearrangements. The table comes from immuneACCESS by way of TCRdb, which keeps in-frame sequences with V and J called. Part of the clones is missing from these tables; in studies checked, under half for an unresolved V gene and the rest for unknown reasons. D and trimming were read from the DNA, whereas the V and J calls and clone size are those reported in that table. The sample table records roughly 380,000 clones; less than 85% of these occur just once. Jointly, the top ten make up about 3.6% of the sample.

The entry originates in a study of blood T cell repertoires in COVID-19 (TCRdb year 2020). Regarding the study in general: The collaborator samples originated in the United States, Italy and Spain and spanned the acute and convalescent phases of COVID-19. The prospective study material was composed of cDNA or gDNA derived from T cells, B-cell-depleted T cells, or PBMCs. Subjects who had been exposed to COVID-19, were actively infected with it, or had recovered from it provided the deeply sampled blood TCRbeta repertoires that made up the dataset. The repertoires were released in a freely available public database intended as a resource for research on the immune response to SARS-CoV-2. The samples were drawn from two sources: the first 160 participants of the ongoing ImmuneRACE study, and some 1,300 subjects contributed by 6 global collaborators. A de-identified subject ID, COVID-19 status, age in years and sex were almost always included in the sample metadata. HLA class I and class II types, where available, came from metadata supplied by the sample provider rather than from assay-based typing.

The CDR3 covers 14 residues, taking in both the cysteine and the phenylalanine. The read is trimmed to its CDR3 DNA, 42 bases read in frame from base 1. V sheds 0 bases and J sheds 4 bases, leaving 9 bases between their ends. CDR1 and CDR2 are read off the germline V gene (reference sequence) as LGHDT and YNNKEL. The investigation overall reported the following: The amount of clinical and demographic metadata varied by source and participant and was provided uncurated.

This receptor chain uses TRBV3-1 (or the pseudogene TRBV3-2) and TRBJ1-2, and the D gene may be TRBD1, 6 bases matching. Sequencing used peripheral blood. The TCR was taken from a woman between 18 and 29 years old with acute or convalescent COVID-19. The CDR3 has the sequence CASSQDGDIYGYTF. The nucleotide sequence is given as TGTGCCAGCAGCCAAGATGGGGACATCTATGGCTACACCTTC.